This is a list of T cell receptor beta chains from one sample in a study of blood T cell repertoires in COVID-19. Some clones are missing from TCRdb's copy, which holds only in-frame ones; the method was immunoSEQ multiplex PCR. The sample carries about 190,000 clones, 86% recorded once. Sequenced material: PBMCs or T cells enriched from blood (not recorded which). The source is a woman under 40 who had recovered from COVID-19. Each CDR3 is given with its conserved first and last residue. D genes are given only for firm matches. Clone size, where shown, is once, few, many, or a class for clones that have expanded.

CDR3 DNA | CDR3 protein | clone size | J gene | V gene | D gene
TGTGCCATCAGGAGGGACAGGGCGAACACTGAAGCTTTCTTT | CAIRRDRANTEAFF | - | TRBJ1-1 | TRBV10-3 | TRBD1
TGTGCCAGCAGTTCCCCCCAGGGCCGCTATGGCTACACCTTC | CASSSPQGRYGYTF | - | TRBJ1-2 | TRBV6-6 | -
TGCGCCAGCAGCCAAGATCCCAGCGGAGGATCGAGCTCCTACAATGAGCAGTTCTTC | CASSQDPSGGSSSYNEQFF | - | TRBJ2-1 | TRBV4-1 | -
TGCGCCAGCAGTGAGGGAGTAGCGGGAGGACACGAGCAGTACTTC | CASSEGVAGGHEQYF | - | TRBJ2-7 | TRBV10-1 | TRBD2
TGTGCCAGCCGGACAGGGGACTACGAGCAGTACTTC | CASRTGDYEQYF | - | TRBJ2-7 | TRBV28 | TRBD1
TGTGCCAGCAGTTTCCAGGAGGGCGCCGAGCAGTACTTC | CASSFQEGAEQYF | - | TRBJ2-7 | TRBV6-5 | -
TGTGCCTGGAACAGGGGGTTGAACACCGGGGAGCTGTTTTTT | CAWNRGLNTGELFF | - | TRBJ2-2 | TRBV30 | TRBD1
TGCACCGCAGGGGGACAGGGCGGTTTAACGGCTTTCTTT | CTAGGQGGLTAFF | - | TRBJ1-1 | TRBV29-1 | TRBD1
TGCGCCAGCAGCCAAGCGGTGTCGAGCTCCTACGAGCAGTACTTC | CASSQAVSSSYEQYF | - | TRBJ2-7 | TRBV4-1 | -
TGTGCCAGTAGTAGAACAGGGGGAAATTCACCCCTCCACTTT | CASSRTGGNSPLHF | - | TRBJ1-6 | TRBV19 | TRBD1
TGTGCCAGCAGTGAAGCGCGGGTAGGAGATACGCAGTATTTT | CASSEARVGDTQYF | - | TRBJ2-3 | TRBV6-1 | -
TGTGCCAGTGGACAGGGGGGGACCACTGAAGCTTTCTTT | CASGQGGTTEAFF | once | TRBJ1-1 | TRBV27 | TRBD1
TGTGCCAGCAGCTTAGGGGCGGGAGTCACAGATACGCAGTATTTT | CASSLGAGVTDTQYF | - | TRBJ2-3 | TRBV7-9 | TRBD2
TGTGCCAGCAGTTTTCGCAGGGTTCAAGATACGCAGTATTTT | CASSFRRVQDTQYF | - | TRBJ2-3 | TRBV6-2/TRBV6-3 | -
TGTGCCAGCAGCAGACAGGGGTTAAATACTGAAGCTTTCTTT | CASSRQGLNTEAFF | - | TRBJ1-1 | TRBV27 | TRBD1
TGTGCCAGCAGCTTAGGATCCAGGAACACTGAAGCTTTCTTT | CASSLGSRNTEAFF | - | TRBJ1-1 | TRBV7-8 | -
TGTGCCAGCAGCTTAGAACCGAGTCATGGCTACACCTTC | CASSLEPSHGYTF | - | TRBJ1-2 | TRBV7-9 | -
TGCAGCGTTGCAGGACTAGCGGGAGAGGCGCAGTATTTT | CSVAGLAGEAQYF | - | TRBJ2-3 | TRBV29-1 | TRBD2
TGTGCCAGCAGCCAATTTTCAGACAGTGGACCACCCCTCCACTTT | CASSQFSDSGPPLHF | - | TRBJ1-6 | TRBV3-1/TRBV3-2 | -
TGTGCCAGCAGTTCACGGGACAGGGGCGAGCAGTACTTC | CASSSRDRGEQYF | - | TRBJ2-7 | TRBV6-5 | TRBD1
TGTGCCAGCAGTGCAATGGGCGGGGGGATAGATACGCAGTATTTT | CASSAMGGGIDTQYF | - | TRBJ2-3 | TRBV28 | TRBD2
TGCGCCAGCAGCCTGGGACAGGGGGCAGAGACCCAGTACTTC | CASSLGQGAETQYF | - | TRBJ2-5 | TRBV5-1 | TRBD1
TGTGCCAGCTCAGGCCGGGACAGGGTCAATCAGCCCCAGCATTTT | CASSGRDRVNQPQHF | - | TRBJ1-5 | TRBV18 | TRBD1
TGCGCCAGCAGGGGACAGTCCTACGAGCAGTACTTC | CASRGQSYEQYF | - | TRBJ2-7 | TRBV5-1 | TRBD1
TGTGCCAGCAGTCAACAGGGAAAGGGAGAAAAACTGTTTTTT | CASSQQGKGEKLFF | - | TRBJ1-4 | TRBV2 | -
TGCAGCGTTGAAGGGGGCTCGAACACTGAAGCTTTCTTT | CSVEGGSNTEAFF | - | TRBJ1-1 | TRBV29-1 | -
TGTGCCATCAGTGATCTGACAGTAAACACTGAAGCTTTCTTT | CAISDLTVNTEAFF | - | TRBJ1-1 | TRBV10-3 | -
TGTGCCAGCAGCTTAGAGGGACACCTCATGAACACTGAAGCTTTCTTT | CASSLEGHLMNTEAFF | - | TRBJ1-1 | TRBV7-2 | -
TGTGCCAGCAGTCCGGGACAGGCTAACTATGGCTACACCTTC | CASSPGQANYGYTF | - | TRBJ1-2 | TRBV27 | TRBD1
TGTGCCAGCAGTTTACGGGGGGGATCGGGACATCAGCCCCAGCATTTT | CASSLRGGSGHQPQHF | - | TRBJ1-5 | TRBV28 | -
TGCAGCGCCCGACAGGGCGATGGGGGCTACACCTTC | CSARQGDGGYTF | many | TRBJ1-2 | TRBV29-1 | TRBD1
TGCGCCAGCAGCCGGGACAGGGGAGCTGAAAAACTGTTTTTT | CASSRDRGAEKLFF | - | TRBJ1-4 | TRBV4-1 | TRBD1
TGTGCCAGCAGTGAAGGGAGTGCGGGGAACCCCAACAATGAGCAGTTCTTC | CASSEGSAGNPNNEQFF | - | TRBJ2-1 | TRBV2 | -
TGTGCCACCAGCCCGAGCACCATTCTGACAGGCTCTCCCTACGAGCAGTACTTC | CATSPSTILTGSPYEQYF | - | TRBJ2-7 | TRBV24-1 | -
TGTGCCAGCAGCAACTCAGCCACGACAGAGACTTTCTACAATGAGCAGTTCTTC | CASSNSATTETFYNEQFF | - | TRBJ2-1 | TRBV27 | -
TGCGCCAGCAGTGAGGAGCGACACAATGAGCAGTTCTTC | CASSEERHNEQFF | - | TRBJ2-1 | TRBV10-1 | -
TGTGCCAGCAGTCCGGCCAGGAACTATGGCTACACCTTC | CASSPARNYGYTF | few | TRBJ1-2 | TRBV5-5 | -
TGTGCCAGCTCGGCCTACGGACAGGGGGTATCCTACGAGCAGTACTTC | CASSAYGQGVSYEQYF | - | TRBJ2-7 | TRBV7-8 | TRBD1
TGTGCCAGCAGCATAACGACAGGGAACACTGAAGCTTTCTTT | CASSITTGNTEAFF | - | TRBJ1-1 | TRBV9 | -
TGCGCCAGCAGCTACATTAGCGGGAGGGCGGAGAATGAGCAGTTCTTC | CASSYISGRAENEQFF | - | TRBJ2-1 | TRBV4-1 | TRBD2
TGTGCCACCAGCAGCCGGGACAGGGGTCTCCCTAATGAAAAACTGTTTTTT | CATSSRDRGLPNEKLFF | once | TRBJ1-4 | TRBV15 | TRBD1
TGTGCCAGCAGTATTTCCAGGGTTCACGAGCAGTACTTC | CASSISRVHEQYF | - | TRBJ2-7 | TRBV11-1 | -
TGTGCCAGCAGACCCGGGACAGCCGACGAAGCTTTCTTT | CASRPGTADEAFF | - | TRBJ1-1 | TRBV12-3/TRBV12-4 | TRBD1
TGTGCCACCTCGCCAGTCGCGGCCCGCCCCGGGGAGCTGTTTTTT | CATSPVAARPGELFF | - | TRBJ2-2 | TRBV19 | -
TGTGCCAGTGCCCGGGAGTCTGTCAATCAGCCCCAGCATTTT | CASARESVNQPQHF | - | TRBJ1-5 | TRBV19 | -
TGTGCCAGTATGACAGGGGGCGCGTTTGGGACTTATGGCTACACCTTC | CASMTGGAFGTYGYTF | - | TRBJ1-2 | TRBV28 | TRBD1
TGTGCCAGCAGGACGGGACAGGGAGTGTATCAGCCCCAGCATTTT | CASRTGQGVYQPQHF | once | TRBJ1-5 | TRBV28 | TRBD1
TGCGCCAGCAGCCTTCTGTCAGGGGGGCCCTCTGGGGCCAACGTCCTGACTTTC | CASSLLSGGPSGANVLTF | - | TRBJ2-6 | TRBV4-1 | -
TGTGCCTGGAGTGTCGGACTAGTCGCCAATGAGCAGTTCTTC | CAWSVGLVANEQFF | few | TRBJ2-1 | TRBV30 | TRBD2
TGTGCCAGCAGTTACTCGGTCGGTTTGGGCGAGACCCAGTACTTC | CASSYSVGLGETQYF | - | TRBJ2-5 | TRBV6-5 | -
TGTGCCAGCAGCCAAGAGGGGGGCTATGGCTACACCTTC | CASSQEGGYGYTF | - | TRBJ1-2 | TRBV4-2 | -
TGTGCCAGCAGCTCCGGGACTAGCGGGGCGTACAATGAGCAGTTCTTC | CASSSGTSGAYNEQFF | few | TRBJ2-1 | TRBV13 | TRBD2
TGTGCCAGCTCAGAAGGGACTAGCGGGAGTGGAAAGTACTTC | CASSEGTSGSGKYF | - | TRBJ2-7 | TRBV18 | TRBD2
TGTGCCAGCAGCTACGAGGGCAGAACCTACAATGAGCAGTTCTTC | CASSYEGRTYNEQFF | - | TRBJ2-1 | TRBV11-2 | -
TGTGCCAGCACCCGAGACAGGGAATACGAGCAGTACTTC | CASTRDREYEQYF | - | TRBJ2-7 | TRBV2 | TRBD1